This T cell receptor beta chain is drawn from a study of identical twins. Trimming stripped 0 bases from V and 6 bases from J, with 10 bases between. The CDR3 spans 13 residues. Germline V gene sequence: CDR1 SGDLS, CDR2 YYNGEE. TCRdb re-called the 5' RACE reads with MiXCR, one entry per CDR3 protein. The profile shows over 200,000 distinct CDR3 sequences, 6% to 7% of them singletons. This sample also appeared in a second study, on T cells expressing NK-cell markers.

This receptor was identified in a woman aged 18-30 years in good health. The specimen sequenced was CD8+ T cells sorted from blood. V gene TRBV9 combines with J gene TRBJ2-7; D may match TRBD1 or TRBD2 (5 bases each). The CDR3 is CASSVEGAGEQYF. The CDR3 coding sequence is TGTGCCAGCAGCGTAGAAGGGGCGGGCGAGCAGTACTTC.